This TCR beta chain comes out of a study of cytotoxic CD8 clonotypes in ibrutinib-treated CLL (dated by TCRdb to the early 2020s). Background on the whole study: The cohort included roughly 15 treatment-naive and roughly 10 relapsed/refractory patients; roughly 17 were IGHV unmutated. Partial responses were observed in some 24 patients and complete responses in 2; after a median follow-up of 68 months, remission was maintained in some 14 patients and progression was observed in roughly twelve. Response samples were taken after a median of roughly a year on treatment, ranging from roughly 6 to 36 months. On average, each sample yielded roughly 250,000 productive templates and under 95,000 productive rearrangements. Of the approximately 87 participants in the trial, roughly 26 had longitudinal samples available. Cryopreserved peripheral blood mononuclear cells were obtained prior to treatment, at the time of response, and at either disease progression or sustained remission.

From cysteine to phenylalanine, the CDR3 is 14 amino acids long. CDR3 DNA only is kept here, 42 bases in frame from base 1. CDR1 LGHNA and CDR2 YNFKEQ are derived from the germline V gene. V sheds 3 bases and J sheds 5 bases, leaving 13 bases between their ends. What the study reported, not specific to this receptor: Public clonotypes were rare and either shrank or stayed stable during treatment, and the rise in clonality at ibrutinib response reflected expansion of private clonotypes. Sampling times were not matched between sustained-remission and progressing patients, and lymph node repertoires were not studied. An increase in clonality was observed at ibrutinib response, with clonality remaining stable during sustained remission and falling back toward baseline at progression. Baseline clonality exceeded that of age-matched healthy donors and correlated strongly with circulating CD8+ T-cell counts.

Concerning this clone itself: Its antigen remains unidentified. No base quality information exists; no much larger clone differs at one position.

A MiSeq instrument was used for deep resolution sequencing, which targeted depths ranging from 1 in 1 million up to 1 in 200,000 T cells, with coverage averaging 10x for each clonotype. The immunoSEQ hsTCRB Kit was used to generate TCR beta libraries. In the source study's methods: Data were analyzed with ImmunoSEQ Data Assistant and ImmunoSEQ Analyzer, with V, D and J genes assigned per IMGT definitions. Clonality, which ranges from 0 to 1, was calculated as one minus the normalized Shannon entropy of productive rearrangement frequencies. Only overrepresented clonotypes making up at least 0.05% of each patient's repertoire were included in the public clonotype analysis. Some 13 age-matched healthy donor repertoires from immuneACCESS served as clonality controls. TCRdb holds this immuneACCESS table with in-frame rearrangements only. Some clones are missing; in checked studies, unresolved V genes explain under half, and the rest has no known cause. The DNA was the basis for D and trimming; V, J and clone size are from that table. The sample table contains tens of thousands of clones; only one count was recorded for around 84% of them. Around 5.4% of the sample is in the top ten clones.

For TCR beta library preparation, 2 to 2.5 micrograms of genomic DNA were isolated from cryopreserved PBMCs. High-throughput TCR beta sequencing was performed on longitudinal blood samples from CLL patients receiving ibrutinib monotherapy. The patients were enrolled in a single-center, open-label phase 2 trial of ibrutinib monotherapy. Sequences were derived from PBMCs, sampled before ibrutinib treatment. The sequence derives from a human donor with chronic lymphocytic leukemia. The chain joins TRBV4-2 to TRBJ2-5; a tentative D match to TRBD2 spans 5 bases. The CDR3: CASSQEWRKETQYF. The DNA is as follows: TGTGCCAGCAGCCAGGAGTGGAGGAAGGAGACCCAGTACTTC.